The sequence of this TCR beta chain was determined in a study of T cells after yellow fever vaccination. This clonotype was detected only once. Its antigen is not identified. TCRdb passed the 5' RACE reads through MiXCR, listing each CDR3 protein once. This table has about 430,000 distinct CDR3 sequences, over 15% appearing once. Overall study results and limits: Once the booster was given, most primary-vaccination clones reappeared, at roughly 96% for CD4 and roughly 85% for CD8. CD4 and CD8 compartments shared a small share of clonotypes.

The sample was PBMCs, taken before the yellow fever booster vaccination. This TCR derives from a man younger than 30 who received the YFV17D yellow fever vaccine.

CDR3 in amino acids: CSVEGLAGDPYEQYF. CDR3 coding DNA: TGCAGCGTTGAGGGACTAGCGGGGGACCCCTACGAGCAGTACTTC. The chain carries TRBV29-1 and TRBJ2-7, with 14 positions matching TRBD2. Germline trimming cut 3 bases from V and 2 bases from J; bases unmatched to any gene: 3. Per germline, CDR1 SQVTM and CDR2 ANQGSEA. The CDR3 consists of 15 residues.